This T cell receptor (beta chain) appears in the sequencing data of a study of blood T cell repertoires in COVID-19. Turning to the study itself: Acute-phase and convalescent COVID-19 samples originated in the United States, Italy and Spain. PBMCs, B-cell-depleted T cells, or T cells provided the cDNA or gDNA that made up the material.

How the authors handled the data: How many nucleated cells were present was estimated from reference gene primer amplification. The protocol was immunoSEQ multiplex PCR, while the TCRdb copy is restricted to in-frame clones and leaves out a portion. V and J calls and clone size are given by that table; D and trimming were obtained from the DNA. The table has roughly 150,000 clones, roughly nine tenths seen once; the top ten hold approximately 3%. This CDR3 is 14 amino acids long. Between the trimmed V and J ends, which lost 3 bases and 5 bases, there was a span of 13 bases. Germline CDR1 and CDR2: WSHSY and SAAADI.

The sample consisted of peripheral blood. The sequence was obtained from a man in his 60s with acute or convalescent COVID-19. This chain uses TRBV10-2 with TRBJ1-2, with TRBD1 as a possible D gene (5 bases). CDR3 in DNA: TGCGCCAGCAGTGATCGGGGGACCGATTATGGCTACACCTTC. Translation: CASSDRGTDYGYTF.